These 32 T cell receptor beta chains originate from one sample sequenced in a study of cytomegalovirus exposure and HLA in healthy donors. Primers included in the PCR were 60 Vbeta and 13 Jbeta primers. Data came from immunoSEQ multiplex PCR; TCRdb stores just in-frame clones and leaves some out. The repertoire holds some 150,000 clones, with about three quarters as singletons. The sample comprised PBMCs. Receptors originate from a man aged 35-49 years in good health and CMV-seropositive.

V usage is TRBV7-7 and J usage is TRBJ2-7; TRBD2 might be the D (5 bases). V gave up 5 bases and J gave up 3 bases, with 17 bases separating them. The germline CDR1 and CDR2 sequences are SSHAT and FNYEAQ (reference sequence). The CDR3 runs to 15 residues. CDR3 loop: CASSPSSVRGYEQYF. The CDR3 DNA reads TGTGCCAGCAGCCCGTCCTCGGTCCGGGGCTACGAGCAGTACTTC.

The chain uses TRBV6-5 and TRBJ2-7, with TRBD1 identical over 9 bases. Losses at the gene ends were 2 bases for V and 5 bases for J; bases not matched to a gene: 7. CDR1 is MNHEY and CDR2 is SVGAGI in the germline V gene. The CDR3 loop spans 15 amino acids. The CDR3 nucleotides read TGTGCCAGCAGTTACGTCGGGACAGGGTACGACGAGCAGTACTTC. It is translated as CASSYVGTGYDEQYF.

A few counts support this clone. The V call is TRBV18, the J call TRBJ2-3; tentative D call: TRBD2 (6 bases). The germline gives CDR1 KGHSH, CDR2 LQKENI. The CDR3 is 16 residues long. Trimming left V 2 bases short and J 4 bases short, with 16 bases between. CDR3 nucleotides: TGTGCCAGCTCACCAGTTACGGGAGTAGGGGCAGATACGCAGTATTTT. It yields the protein CASSPVTGVGADTQYF.

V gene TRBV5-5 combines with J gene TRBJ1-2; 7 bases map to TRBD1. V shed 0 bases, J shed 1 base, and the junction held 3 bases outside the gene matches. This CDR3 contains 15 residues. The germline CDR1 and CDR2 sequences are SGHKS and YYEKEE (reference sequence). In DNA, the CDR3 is TGTGCCAGCAGCTTGGCGGCAGGGGGTAACTATGGCTACACCTTC. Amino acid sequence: CASSLAAGGNYGYTF.

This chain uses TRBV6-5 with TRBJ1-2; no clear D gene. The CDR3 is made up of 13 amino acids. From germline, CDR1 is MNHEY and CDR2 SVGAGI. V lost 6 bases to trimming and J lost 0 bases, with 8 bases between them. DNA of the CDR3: TGTGCCAGCAGCTCCCCAGCTAACTATGGCTACACCTTC. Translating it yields CASSSPANYGYTF.

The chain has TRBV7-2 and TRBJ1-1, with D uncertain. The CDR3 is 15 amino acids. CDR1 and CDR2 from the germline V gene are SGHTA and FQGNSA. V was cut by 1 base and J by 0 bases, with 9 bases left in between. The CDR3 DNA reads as TGTGCCAGCAGCTTAGTTCCGGGATTGAACACTGAAGCTTTCTTT. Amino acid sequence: CASSLVPGLNTEAFF.

The CDR3 protein is CASSPLTGVNTEAFF. CDR3 DNA: TGTGCCAGCTCACCCCTGACAGGGGTGAACACTGAAGCTTTCTTT. V usage is TRBV18 and J usage is TRBJ1-1, with 8 bases matching TRBD1. The CDR3 runs 15 residues. Germline V CDR1 and CDR2: KGHSH, LQKENI. With 3 bases clipped from V and 0 bases from J, the junction kept 3 bases outside the gene matches.

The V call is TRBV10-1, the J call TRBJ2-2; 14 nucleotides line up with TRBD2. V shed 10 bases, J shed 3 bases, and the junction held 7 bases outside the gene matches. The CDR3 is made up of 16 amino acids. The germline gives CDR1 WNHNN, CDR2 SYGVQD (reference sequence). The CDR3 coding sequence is TGCGCCACCAAGACTAGCGGGAGGGCTTACACCGGGGAGCTGTTTTTT. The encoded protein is CATKTSGRAYTGELFF.

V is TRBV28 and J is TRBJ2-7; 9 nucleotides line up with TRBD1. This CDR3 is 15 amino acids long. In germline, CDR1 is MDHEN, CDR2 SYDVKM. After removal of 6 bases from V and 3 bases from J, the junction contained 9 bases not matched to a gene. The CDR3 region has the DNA TGTGCCAGCAGCGACAACCGGGACAGGGTCTACGAGCAGTACTTC. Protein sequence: CASSDNRDRVYEQYF.

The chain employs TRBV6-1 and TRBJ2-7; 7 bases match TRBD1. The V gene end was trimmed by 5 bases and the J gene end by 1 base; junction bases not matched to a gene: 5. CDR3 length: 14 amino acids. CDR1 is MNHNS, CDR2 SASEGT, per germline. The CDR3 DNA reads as TGTGCCAGCAGTTTGACAGGGTTGTCCTACGAGCAGTACTTC. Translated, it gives CASSLTGLSYEQYF.

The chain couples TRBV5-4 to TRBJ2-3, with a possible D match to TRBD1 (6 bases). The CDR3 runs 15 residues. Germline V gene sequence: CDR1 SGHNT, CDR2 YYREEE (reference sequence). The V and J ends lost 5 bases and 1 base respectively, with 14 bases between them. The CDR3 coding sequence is TGTGCCAGCAGTCAGCCCCCAGGGGGCACAGATACGCAGTATTTT. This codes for CASSQPPGGTDTQYF.

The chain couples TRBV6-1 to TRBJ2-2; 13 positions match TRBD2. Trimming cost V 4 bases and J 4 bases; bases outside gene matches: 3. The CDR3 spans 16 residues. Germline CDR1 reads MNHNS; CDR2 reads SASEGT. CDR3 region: CASSGTSGRFTGELFF. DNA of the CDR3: TGTGCCAGCAGTGGGACTAGCGGGAGATTCACCGGGGAGCTGTTTTTT.

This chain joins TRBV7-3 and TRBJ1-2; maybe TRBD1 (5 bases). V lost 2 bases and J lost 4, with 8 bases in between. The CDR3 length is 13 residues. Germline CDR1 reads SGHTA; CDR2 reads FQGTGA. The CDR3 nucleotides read TGTGCCAGCAGCTTAGGGGGGGGCTATGGCTACACCTTC. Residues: CASSLGGGYGYTF.

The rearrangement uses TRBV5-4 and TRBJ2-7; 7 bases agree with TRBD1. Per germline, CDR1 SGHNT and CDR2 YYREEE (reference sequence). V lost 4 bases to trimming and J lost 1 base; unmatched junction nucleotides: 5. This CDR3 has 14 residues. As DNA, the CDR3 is TGTGCCAGCAGCCTCGGACAGGCTTCCTACGAGCAGTACTTC. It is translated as CASSLGQASYEQYF.

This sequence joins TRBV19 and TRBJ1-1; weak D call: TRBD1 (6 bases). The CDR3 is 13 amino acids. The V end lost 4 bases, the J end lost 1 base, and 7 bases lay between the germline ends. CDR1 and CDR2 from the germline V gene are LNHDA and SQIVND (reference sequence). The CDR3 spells CASSRTENTEAFF. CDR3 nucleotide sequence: TGTGCCAGTAGTAGGACAGAGAACACTGAAGCTTTCTTT.

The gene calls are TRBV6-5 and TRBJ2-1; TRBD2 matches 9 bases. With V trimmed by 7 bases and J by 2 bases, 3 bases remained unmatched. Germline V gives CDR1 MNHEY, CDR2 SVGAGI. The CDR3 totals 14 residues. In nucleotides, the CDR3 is TGTGCCAGCAACAGCGGGAGGACCTACAATGAGCAGTTCTTC. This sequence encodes CASNSGRTYNEQFF.

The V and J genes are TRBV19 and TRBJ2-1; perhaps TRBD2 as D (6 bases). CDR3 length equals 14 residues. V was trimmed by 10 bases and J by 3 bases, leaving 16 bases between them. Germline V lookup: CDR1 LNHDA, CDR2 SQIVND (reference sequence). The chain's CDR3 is CATKGDSYYNEQFF. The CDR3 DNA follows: TGTGCCACAAAAGGGGACTCATACTACAATGAGCAGTTCTTC.

The CDR3 DNA reads TGTGCCAGCAGCACCGGGAAGAGACGGGACAATGAGCAGTTCTTC. Translation: CASSTGKRRDNEQFF. The V call is TRBV7-9, the J call TRBJ2-1, with a weak D call TRBD2 (5 bases). Looked up from germline, CDR1 is SEHNR and CDR2 is FQNEAQ (reference sequence). V was pared by 5 bases and J by 5 bases, with 16 bases between. The CDR3 is 15 residues long. The full variable domain, its missing parts supplied by reference TRBV7-9 and TRBJ2-1, is DTGVSQNPRHKITKRGQNVTFRCDPISEHNRLYWYRQTLGQGPEFLTYFQNEAQLEKSRLLSDRFSAERPKGSFSTLEIQRTEQGDSAMYLCASSTGKRRDNEQFFGPGTRLTVL.

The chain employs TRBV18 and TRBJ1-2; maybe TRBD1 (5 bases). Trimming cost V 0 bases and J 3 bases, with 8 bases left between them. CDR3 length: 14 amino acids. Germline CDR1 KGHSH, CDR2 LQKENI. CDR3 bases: TGTGCCAGCTCACCACCGGAGGGGTACTATGGCTACACCTTC. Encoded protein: CASSPPEGYYGYTF.

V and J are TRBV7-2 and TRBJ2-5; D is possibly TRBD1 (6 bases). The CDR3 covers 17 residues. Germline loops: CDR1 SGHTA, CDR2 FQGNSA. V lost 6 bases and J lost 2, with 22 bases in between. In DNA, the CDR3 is TGTGCCAGCAGATTAAATAGACGGGACACGTCACAAGAGACCCAGTACTTC. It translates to CASRLNRRDTSQETQYF.

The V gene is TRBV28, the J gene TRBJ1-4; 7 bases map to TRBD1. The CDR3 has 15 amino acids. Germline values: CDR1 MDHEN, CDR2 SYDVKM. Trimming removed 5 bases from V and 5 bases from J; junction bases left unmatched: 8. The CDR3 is CASSTRQGLNEKLFF. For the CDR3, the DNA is TGTGCCAGCAGTACAAGACAGGGCCTAAATGAAAAACTGTTTTTT. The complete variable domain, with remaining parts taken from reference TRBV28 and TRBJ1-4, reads DVKVTQSSRYLVKRTGEKVFLECVQDMDHENMFWYRQDPGLGLRLIYFSYDVKMKEKGDIPEGYSVSREKKERFSLILESASTNQTSMYLCASSTRQGLNEKLFFGSGTQLSVL.

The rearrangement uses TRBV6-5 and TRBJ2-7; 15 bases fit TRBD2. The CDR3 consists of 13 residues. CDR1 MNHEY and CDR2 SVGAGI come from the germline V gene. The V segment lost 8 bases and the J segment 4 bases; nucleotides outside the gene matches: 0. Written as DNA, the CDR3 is TGTGCCAGCGGGACTAGCGGGGGGTACGAGCAGTACTTC. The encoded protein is CASGTSGGYEQYF.

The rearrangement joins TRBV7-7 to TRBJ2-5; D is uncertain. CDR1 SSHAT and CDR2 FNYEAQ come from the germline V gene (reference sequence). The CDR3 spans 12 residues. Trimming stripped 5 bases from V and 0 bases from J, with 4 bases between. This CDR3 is CASSHNQETQYF. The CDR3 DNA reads TGTGCCAGCAGCCACAACCAAGAGACCCAGTACTTC. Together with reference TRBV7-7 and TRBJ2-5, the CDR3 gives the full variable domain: GAGVSQSPRYKVTKRGQDVTLRCDPISSHATLYWYQQALGQGPEFLTYFNYEAQPDKSGLPSDRFSAERPEGSISTLTIQRTEQRDSAMYRCASSHNQETQYFGPGTRLLVL.

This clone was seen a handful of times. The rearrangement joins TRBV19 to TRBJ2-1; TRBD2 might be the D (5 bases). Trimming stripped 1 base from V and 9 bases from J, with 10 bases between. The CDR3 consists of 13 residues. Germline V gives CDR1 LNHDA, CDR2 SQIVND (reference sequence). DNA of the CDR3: TGTGCCAGTAGTATAGGAGGGCTCCCTGAGCAGTTCTTC. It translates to CASSIGGLPEQFF. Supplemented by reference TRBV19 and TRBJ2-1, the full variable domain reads DGGITQSPKYLFRKEGQNVTLSCEQNLNHDAMYWYRQDPGQGLRLIYYSQIVNDFQKGDIAEGYSVSREKKESFPLTVTSAQKNPTAFYLCASSIGGLPEQFFGPGTRLTVL.

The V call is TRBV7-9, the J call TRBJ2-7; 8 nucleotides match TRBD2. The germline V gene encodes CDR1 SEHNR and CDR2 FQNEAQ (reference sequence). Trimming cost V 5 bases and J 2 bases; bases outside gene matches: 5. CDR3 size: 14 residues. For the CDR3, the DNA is TGTGCCAGCAGCCTAACTAGCGGTACCTACGAGCAGTACTTC. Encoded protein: CASSLTSGTYEQYF.

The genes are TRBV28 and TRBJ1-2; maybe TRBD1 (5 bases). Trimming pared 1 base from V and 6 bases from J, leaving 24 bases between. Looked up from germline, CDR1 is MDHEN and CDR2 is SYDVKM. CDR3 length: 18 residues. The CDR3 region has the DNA TGTGCCAGCAGTTTATTTCAGCGGGCAGGGTGGGCCAGGGATGGCTACACCTTC. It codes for CASSLFQRAGWARDGYTF.

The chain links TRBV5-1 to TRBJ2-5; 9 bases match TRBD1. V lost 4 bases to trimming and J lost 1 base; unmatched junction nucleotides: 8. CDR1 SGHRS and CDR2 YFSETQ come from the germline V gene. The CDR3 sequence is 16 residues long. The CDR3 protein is CASSGGTGPPQETQYF. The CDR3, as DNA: TGCGCCAGCAGCGGCGGGACAGGGCCTCCCCAAGAGACCCAGTACTTC.

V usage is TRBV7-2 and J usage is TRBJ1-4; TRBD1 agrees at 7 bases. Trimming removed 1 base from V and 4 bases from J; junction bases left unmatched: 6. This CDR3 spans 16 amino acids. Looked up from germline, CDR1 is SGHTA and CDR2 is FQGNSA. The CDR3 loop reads CASSLGGTVGNEKLFF. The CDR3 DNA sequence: TGTGCCAGCAGCTTAGGGGGGACAGTGGGTAATGAAAAACTGTTTTTT.

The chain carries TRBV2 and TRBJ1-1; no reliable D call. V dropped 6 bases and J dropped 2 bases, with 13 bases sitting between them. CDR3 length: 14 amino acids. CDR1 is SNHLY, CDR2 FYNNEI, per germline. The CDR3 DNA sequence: TGTGCCAGCAGGGAAACAGAACTCAACACTGAAGCTTTCTTT. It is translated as CASRETELNTEAFF. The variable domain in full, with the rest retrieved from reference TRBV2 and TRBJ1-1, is EPEVTQTPSHQVTQMGQEVILRCVPISNHLYFYWYRQILGQKVEFLVSFYNNEISEKSEIFDDQFSVERPDGSNFTLKIRSTKLEDSAMYFCASRETELNTEAFFGQGTRLTVV.

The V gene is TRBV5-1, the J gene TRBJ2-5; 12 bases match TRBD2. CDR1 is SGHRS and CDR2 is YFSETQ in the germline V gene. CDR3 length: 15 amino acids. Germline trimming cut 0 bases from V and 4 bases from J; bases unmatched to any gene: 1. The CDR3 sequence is CASSLGTSGTETQYF. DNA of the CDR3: TGCGCCAGCAGCTTGGGGACTAGCGGGACAGAGACCCAGTACTTC.

The CDR3 region is CASSPSYGQGFNQPQHF. CDR3 coding DNA: TGTGCCAGCAGTCCCTCCTACGGACAGGGATTCAATCAGCCCCAGCATTTT. The gene calls are TRBV27 and TRBJ1-5; 8 bases fit TRBD1. The V gene end was trimmed by 5 bases and the J gene end by 3 bases; junction bases not matched to a gene: 12. This CDR3 is built from 17 residues. The germline CDR1 and CDR2 sequences are MNHEY and SMNVEV (reference sequence).

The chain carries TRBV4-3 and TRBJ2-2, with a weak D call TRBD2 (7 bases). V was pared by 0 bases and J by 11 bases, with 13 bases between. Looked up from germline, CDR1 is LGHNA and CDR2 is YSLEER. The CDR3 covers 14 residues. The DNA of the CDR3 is TGCGCCAGCAGCCAAGATCTTAGGGGGGGAGAGCTGTTTTTT. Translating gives CASSQDLRGGELFF.